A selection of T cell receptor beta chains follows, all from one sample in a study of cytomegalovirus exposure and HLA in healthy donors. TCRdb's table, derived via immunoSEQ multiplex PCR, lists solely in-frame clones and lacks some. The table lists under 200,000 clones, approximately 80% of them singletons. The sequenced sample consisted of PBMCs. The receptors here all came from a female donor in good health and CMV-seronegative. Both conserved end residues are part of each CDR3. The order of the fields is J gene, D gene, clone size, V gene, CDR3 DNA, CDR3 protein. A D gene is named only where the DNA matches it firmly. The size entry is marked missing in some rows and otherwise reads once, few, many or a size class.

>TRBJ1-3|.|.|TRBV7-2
TGTGCCAGCAGCATTAGTACAGCCGGCTCTGGAAACACCATATATTTT
CASSISTAGSGNTIYF
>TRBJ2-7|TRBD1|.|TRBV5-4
TGTGCCAGCAGCTCTTACCACAGGGGCTCCTACGAGCAGTACTTC
CASSSYHRGSYEQYF
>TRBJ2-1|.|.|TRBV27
TGTGCCAGCACCGCGGTCGGACTCATCCATTACAATGAGCAGTTCTTC
CASTAVGLIHYNEQFF
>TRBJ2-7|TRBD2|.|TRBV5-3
TGTGCCAGAAGCTTAAGCGGGAGTTCCTACGAGCAGTACTTC
CARSLSGSSYEQYF
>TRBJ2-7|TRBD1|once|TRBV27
TGTGCCAGCAGTCCCTCCTCCGGGACAGAGGCCTACGAGCAGTACTTC
CASSPSSGTEAYEQYF
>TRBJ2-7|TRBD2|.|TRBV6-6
TGTGCCAGCAGTGGCGGGGGTACCTACGAGCAGTACTTC
CASSGGGTYEQYF
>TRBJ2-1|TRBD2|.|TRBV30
TGTGCCTGGAGTGCCCCCCGACTAGCGGGAGGATTAAATGAGCAGTTCTTC
CAWSAPRLAGGLNEQFF
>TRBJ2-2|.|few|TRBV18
TGTGCCAGCTCACCACGAGCTTCCGGGGTAACCGGGGAGCTGTTTTTT
CASSPRASGVTGELFF
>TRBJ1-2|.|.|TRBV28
TGTGCCAGCAGACTGCCGGGTCCGTATGGCTACACCTTC
CASRLPGPYGYTF
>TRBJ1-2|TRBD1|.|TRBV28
TGTGCCAGCAGTTTTGGGACAGCGACCCGACGGTATGGCTACACCTTC
CASSFGTATRRYGYTF
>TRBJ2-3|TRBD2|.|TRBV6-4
TGTGCCAGCAGTGACTCGAGAGCGGGGGGCAGGTATACGCAGTATTTT
CASSDSRAGGRYTQYF
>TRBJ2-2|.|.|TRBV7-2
TGTGCCAGCAGCGCCCTAGACAGGGCGGGGGGCGGGGAGCTGTTTTTT
CASSALDRAGGGELFF
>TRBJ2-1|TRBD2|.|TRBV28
TGTGCCAGCACTAAAGCGGGAGGCGCCTACAATGAGCAGTTCTTC
CASTKAGGAYNEQFF
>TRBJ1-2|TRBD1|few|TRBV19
TGTGCCAGTAGTGCCAGGACAGGGGGGAACTATGGCTACACCTTC
CASSARTGGNYGYTF
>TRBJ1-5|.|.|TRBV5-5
TGTGCCAGCAGTTCCCAATGGACAGTTAGCAATCAGCCCCAGCATTTT
CASSSQWTVSNQPQHF
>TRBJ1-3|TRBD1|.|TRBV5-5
TGTGCCAGCAGCTTTATTGGGACAGGGGGTAAACACACCATATATTTT
CASSFIGTGGKHTIYF
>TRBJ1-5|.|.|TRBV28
TGTGCCAGCAGTTTAGAGGGATATAGCAATCAGCCCCAGCATTTT
CASSLEGYSNQPQHF
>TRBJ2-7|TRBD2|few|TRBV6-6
TGTGCCAGCAGTACTAAAGCGGGGGGGACCTACGAGCAGTACTTC
CASSTKAGGTYEQYF
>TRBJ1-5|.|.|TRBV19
TGTGCCAGTAGTATTTGGGGCAGGGGAGTTCAGCCCCAGCATTTT
CASSIWGRGVQPQHF
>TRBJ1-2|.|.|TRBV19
TGTGCCACCAATCCCCTACAGGGAACGAGGGGTGGCTACACCTTC
CATNPLQGTRGGYTF
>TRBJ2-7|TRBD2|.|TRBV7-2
TGTGCCAGCAGCCCCGTAGCGGGGGGTTACGAGCAGTACTTC
CASSPVAGGYEQYF
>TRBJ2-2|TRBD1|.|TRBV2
TGTGCCAGCTTACGACAGGGGAACACCGGGGAGCTGTTTTTT
CASLRQGNTGELFF
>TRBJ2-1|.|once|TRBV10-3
TGTGCCATCACCCAAGACACCTACAATGAGCAGTTCTTC
CAITQDTYNEQFF
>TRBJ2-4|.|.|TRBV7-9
TGTGCCAGCAGCTTAGTCTCAGCCAAAAACATTCAGTACTTC
CASSLVSAKNIQYF
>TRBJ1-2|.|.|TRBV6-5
TGTGCCAGCAGTTCCCCCGGGGGTGGCTACACCTTC
CASSSPGGGYTF
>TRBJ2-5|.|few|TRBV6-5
TGTGCCAGCAGTTACGGCCAGGGTCAGACCCAGTACTTC
CASSYGQGQTQYF
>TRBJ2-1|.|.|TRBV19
TGTGCCAGTAGTATAGAATTGGTTAGTTCGGAGCAGTTCTTC
CASSIELVSSEQFF
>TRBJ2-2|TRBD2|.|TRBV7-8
TGTGCCAGCAGCTTATTATCTAGCGGAACGAACACCGGGGAGCTGTTTTTT
CASSLLSSGTNTGELFF
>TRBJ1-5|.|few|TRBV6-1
TGTGCCAGCAGTGAAGCGAGGTTGCAGCCCCAGCATTTT
CASSEARLQPQHF
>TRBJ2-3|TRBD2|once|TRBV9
TGTGCCAGCAGCCCCCAGACTAGCCAATCCACAGATACGCAGTATTTT
CASSPQTSQSTDTQYF
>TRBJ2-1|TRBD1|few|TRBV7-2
TGTGCCAGCAGCTTCGACAGGGCCTACAATGAGCAGTTCTTC
CASSFDRAYNEQFF
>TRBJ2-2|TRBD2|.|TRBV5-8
TGTGCCAGCAGCCCGAGAGCGGGAGTAAACACCGGGGAGCTGTTTTTT
CASSPRAGVNTGELFF